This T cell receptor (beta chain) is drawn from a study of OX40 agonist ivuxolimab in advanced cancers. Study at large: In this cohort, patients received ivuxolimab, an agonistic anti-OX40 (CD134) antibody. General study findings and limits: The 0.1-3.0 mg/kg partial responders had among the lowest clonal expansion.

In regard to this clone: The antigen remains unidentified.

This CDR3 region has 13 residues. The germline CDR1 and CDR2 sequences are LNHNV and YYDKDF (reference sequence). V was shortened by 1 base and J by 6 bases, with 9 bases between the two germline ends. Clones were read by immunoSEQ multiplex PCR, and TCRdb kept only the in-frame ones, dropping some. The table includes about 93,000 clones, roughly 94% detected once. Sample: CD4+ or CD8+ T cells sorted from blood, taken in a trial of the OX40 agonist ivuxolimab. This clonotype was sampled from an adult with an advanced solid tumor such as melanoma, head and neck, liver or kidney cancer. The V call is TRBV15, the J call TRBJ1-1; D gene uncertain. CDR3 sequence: CATSRVTASEAFF. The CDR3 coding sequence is TGTGCCACCAGCAGAGTCACAGCTTCTGAAGCTTTCTTT.